This entry describes one T cell receptor beta chain. These data come from a study of cytomegalovirus exposure and HLA in healthy donors. Method: immunoSEQ multiplex PCR; TCRdb's copy keeps in-frame clones and lacks some. The sample has some 200,000 clones, 80% to 85% seen once. Germline CDR1 reads LNHDA; CDR2 reads SQIVND (reference sequence). CDR3 length equals 15 residues. The J segment lost 1 base and the V segment lost 7 bases, leaving 6 bases of the junction unmatched. The sample consisted of PBMCs. The chain combines TRBV19 with TRBJ2-3; 9 bases are a match to TRBD2. The TCR comes from a woman younger than 35 in good health and CMV-seropositive. CDR3 coding DNA: TGTGCCAGTACCCTGAAGCGGGGGGGCACAGATACGCAGTATTTT. As protein: CASTLKRGGTDTQYF.